Included here is one T cell receptor (beta chain) sequence, with context. The sample has other DNA sequences that encode this CDR3 too. Produced via immunoSEQ multiplex PCR; TCRdb's table is partial and in-frame only. The sample lists tens of thousands of clones, less than 90% occurring once. These data originate in a study of blood T cell repertoires in COVID-19. The wider study: In each case, the material was cDNA or gDNA derived from T cells, B-cell-depleted T cells, or PBMCs.

V shed 1 base and J 2 bases; nucleotides not matched to a gene: 2. Germline CDR1 and CDR2: SGHAT and FQNNGV. This CDR3 contains 14 residues. The V and J genes are TRBV11-2 and TRBJ2-7; 7 positions match TRBD2. This TCR derives from a man between 60 and 75 years old with active or convalescent COVID-19. What was sequenced was peripheral blood. This CDR3 reads CASSLGGGAYEQYF. Here the CDR3 DNA reads TGTGCCAGCAGCTTAGGGGGGGGAGCCTACGAGCAGTACTTC.